The rows below give T cell receptor beta chains drawn from one sample of a study of metastatic and nonmetastatic thyroid tumors. TCRdb reanalyzed the PCR reads via MiXCR. This table holds more than 90,000 clones, approximately 12% found once. Sequencing was performed on blood. The origin of the receptors is a female donor with papillary thyroid cancer or a benign thyroid nodule (not recorded which). Some clones in this sample may be carry-over from other donors' samples. CDR3s include the opening cysteine and the closing phenylalanine or tryptophan. A D gene is named only where the DNA matches it firmly. Rows give clone size only sometimes, using once, few, many, or a class for an expanded clone.

clone size	J gene	V gene	D gene	CDR3 DNA	CDR3 protein
NA	TRBJ2-3	TRBV5-1	NA	TGCGCCAGCAGCAAACCTAGTGATACGCAGTATTTT	CASSKPSDTQYF
many	TRBJ1-2	TRBV5-4	TRBD1	TGTGCCAGCAGGCGAGACAGGGGGCGAGGCTATGGCTACACCTTC	CASRRDRGRGYGYTF
NA	TRBJ2-5	TRBV5-6	TRBD1	TGTGCCAGCAGCTTGGCCGGGACAGGAAAAGAGACCCAGTACTTC	CASSLAGTGKETQYF
few	TRBJ1-5	TRBV28	NA	TGTGCCAGCAATGGGGACGCCGGGAGCAATCAGCCCCAGCATTTT	CASNGDAGSNQPQHF
many	TRBJ2-1	TRBV30	NA	TGTGCCTGGAGTTGGGACGACAGCCAAAATTACAATGAGCAGTTCTTC	CAWSWDDSQNYNEQFF
many	TRBJ2-7	TRBV2	NA	TGTGCCAGCAGCCCCCGCGGCGGGTGGACCTACGAGCAGTACTTC	CASSPRGGWTYEQYF
many	TRBJ1-5	TRBV20-1	TRBD1	TGCAGTGCTAGAGGTACGGGCTGGGACAGTAGCAATCAGCCCCAGCATTTT	CSARGTGWDSSNQPQHF
many	TRBJ2-4	TRBV20-1	TRBD1	TGCAGTGCTAGAGACTCCGGGACAGGGGGCAATCTAGCCAAAAACATTCAGTACTTC	CSARDSGTGGNLAKNIQYF
many	TRBJ1-5	TRBV6-1	NA	TGTGCCAGCAGGCCATTGACAGGAAATCCCCAGCATTTT	CASRPLTGNPQHF
many	TRBJ2-1	TRBV19	NA	TGTGCCAGTAGTATAATGTATGGGGCACATGAGCAGTTCTTC	CASSIMYGAHEQFF
many	TRBJ2-7	TRBV5-1	TRBD2	TGCGCCAGCAGCCCGCTAGCGGGAGTCGACGAGCAGTACTTC	CASSPLAGVDEQYF
few	TRBJ1-2	TRBV28	NA	TGTGCCAGCACTGATGGCTATGGCTACACCTTC	CASTDGYGYTF
many	TRBJ1-6	TRBV20-1	TRBD1	TGCAGTGCCCTAGACAGGGGAAATTCACCCCTCCACTTT	CSALDRGNSPLHF
many	TRBJ1-1	TRBV19	TRBD1	TGTGCCAGTAGTGTGGACAGGGGCACTGAAGCTTTCTTT	CASSVDRGTEAFF
many	TRBJ1-5	TRBV19	NA	TGTGCCAGTAGTAACGGATTTAGCAATCAGCCCCAGCATTTT	CASSNGFSNQPQHF
NA	TRBJ1-4	TRBV20-1	TRBD1	TGCAGTGCCGGGGACAGTAGCTTTGCAACTAATGAAGAACTGTTTTTT	CSAGDSSFATNEELFF
many	TRBJ2-1	TRBV27	NA	TGTGCCAGCAGTTTGATGCCCCGCTCCTACAATGAGCAGTTCTTC	CASSLMPRSYNEQFF
many	TRBJ2-1	TRBV6-1	NA	TGTGCCAGCAGTGGAACCTACAATGAGCAGTTCTTC	CASSGTYNEQFF
few	TRBJ2-3	TRBV7-3	NA	TGTGCCATCAGCTTAACTGGCTCCTCTGGCGATACGCATTATTTT	CAISLTGSSGDTHYF
many	TRBJ1-2	TRBV6-6	NA	TGTGCCAGCAGTTACAGCGGTTTGACCCGAGGGTTTACGGACTATGGCTACACCTTC	CASSYSGLTRGFTDYGYTF
many	TRBJ1-1	TRBV20-1	NA	TGCAGTGCTAGAACCATGAACACTGAAGCTTTCTTT	CSARTMNTEAFF
NA	TRBJ1-4	TRBV19	NA	TGTGCCAGTAGACAGTTCGTTGATGAAAAACTGTTTTTT	CASRQFVDEKLFF
NA	TRBJ1-2	TRBV5-6	NA	TGTGCCAGCAGACGGGATGTCGCGGGATGCTACACCTTC	CASRRDVAGCYTF
many	TRBJ2-1	TRBV7-9	TRBD1	TGTGCCAGCACGCGGACAGGGGTGGACAATGAGCAGTTCTTC	CASTRTGVDNEQFF
many	TRBJ1-6	TRBV30	TRBD1	TGTGCCTGGAGCCAGACAGGGATCTATAATTCACCCCTCCACTTT	CAWSQTGIYNSPLHF
many	TRBJ2-7	TRBV19	NA	TGTGCCAGTAGTCCCTCTCTAGGGGGGCTAAGGAGCGAGCAGTACTTC	CASSPSLGGLRSEQYF
many	TRBJ1-2	TRBV30	TRBD1	TGTGCCTGGAGTTCCCCTCCCGGGACAGGGTACCACACCTTC	CAWSSPPGTGYHTF